The sequence of this T cell receptor beta chain was determined in a study of preoperative IRX-2 immunotherapy in early breast cancer. The treatment here: preoperative locoregional IRX-2 cytokine immunotherapy. Preoperative locoregional IRX-2 cytokine immunotherapy was tested in the phase Ib source study. The ends were cut back, 10 bases at V and 5 bases at J, with 17 bases in the middle. Germline-derived CDR1 and CDR2 are MNHGY and SAAAGT. The CDR3 has 13 residues. The method was immunoSEQ multiplex PCR; TCRdb's version includes in-frame clones alone and lacks a portion of them. The sample lists around 1,200 clones; less than 80% were seen once.

The clonotype comes from a human donor with breast cancer. Sequences were derived from tumor tissue, sampled after IRX-2 immunotherapy. The chain links TRBV6-8 to TRBJ1-1; D possibly corresponds to TRBD1 (6 bases). The DNA for the CDR3 is TGTGCCACTCAAGGGGGACTGGCGACTGAAGCTTTCTTT. Encoded protein: CATQGGLATEAFF.